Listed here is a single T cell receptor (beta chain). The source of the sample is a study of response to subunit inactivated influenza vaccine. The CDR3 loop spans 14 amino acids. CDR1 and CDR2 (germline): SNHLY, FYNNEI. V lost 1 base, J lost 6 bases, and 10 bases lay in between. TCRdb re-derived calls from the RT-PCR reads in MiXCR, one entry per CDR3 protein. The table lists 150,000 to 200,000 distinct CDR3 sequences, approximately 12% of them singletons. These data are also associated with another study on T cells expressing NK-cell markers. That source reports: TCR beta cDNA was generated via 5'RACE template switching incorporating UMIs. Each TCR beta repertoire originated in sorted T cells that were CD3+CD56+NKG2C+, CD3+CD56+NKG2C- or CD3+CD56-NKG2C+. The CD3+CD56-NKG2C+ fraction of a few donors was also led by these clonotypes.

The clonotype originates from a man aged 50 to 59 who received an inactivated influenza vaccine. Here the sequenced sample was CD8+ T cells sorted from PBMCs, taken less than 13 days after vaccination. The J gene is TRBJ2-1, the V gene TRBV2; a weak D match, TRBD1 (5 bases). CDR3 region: CASSEELGRNEQFF. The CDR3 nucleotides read TGTGCCAGCAGTGAAGAGCTGGGGCGCAATGAGCAGTTCTTC.